The source of this T cell receptor beta chain is a study of blood T cell repertoires in COVID-19 (dated by TCRdb to about 2020). With regard to the full study: Collaborator samples came from the United States, Italy and Spain and covered acute and convalescent phases of COVID-19. The material from the prospective study consisted of cDNA or gDNA derived from T cells, B-cell-depleted T cells, or PBMCs. Deeply sampled blood TCRbeta repertoires from subjects exposed to, actively infected with, or recovered from COVID-19 were included in the dataset. The repertoires were released in a freely available public database intended as a resource for research on the immune response to SARS-CoV-2. The samples were drawn from the first 160 participants of the ongoing ImmuneRACE study and from 1,254 subjects provided by 6 global collaborators. The sample metadata nearly always contained a de-identified subject ID, COVID-19 status, age in years and sex. Where HLA class I and class II types were available, the types were taken from metadata supplied by the sample provider, not from assay-based typing.

Whole blood was collected in K2EDTA tubes by collaborating institutions according to the institutions' own protocols. For TCRbeta analysis, collaborator samples were shipped as frozen whole blood, as isolated PBMCs, or as DNA extracted from either sample type. For this clone: The specificity of this receptor is unknown. No base quality information exists; no much larger clone differs at one position.

Clipping removes 6 bases from V and 0 bases from J, with 7 as the unmatched junction base count. Taken from the germline V gene (reference sequence), the CDR1 and CDR2 loops are MNHEY and SMNVEV. Its CDR3 holds 15 amino acids, cysteine through phenylalanine. Kept here is only the CDR3 DNA, which spans 45 bases and is read in frame from base 1. Beyond this particular receptor, the publication reports: The amount of clinical and demographic metadata varied by source and participant and was provided uncurated.

TCRbeta CDR3 regions were amplified from genomic DNA using the immunoSEQ Assay, a bias-controlled multiplex PCR. Per the authors' processing: Within the assay, amplification of reference gene primers was used to estimate how many nucleated cells each sample contained. To quantify the absolute abundance of each unique TCRbeta CDR3 rearrangement, sequence reads were collapsed and filtered. For each sample, productive Simpson clonality was calculated as the square root of Simpson's diversity index over productive rearrangements. As stored in TCRdb, this immuneACCESS dataset retains in-frame rearrangements with V and J assigned. A fraction of the clones does not appear; measured against another copy, unresolved V genes explain less than half of the discrepancy, and the remainder lacks a known reason. V and J calls plus clone size are reproduced from that table; the DNA served to infer D and trimming. Across this sample there are about 140,000 clones, with 70% to 80% seen only once. Of the sample, around 4.8% is held by the ten largest clones.

This chain joins TRBV27 to TRBJ1-1; 7 bases in between match TRBD1. Source material: peripheral blood. The TCR sequence derives from a woman of 80 years or more with active or convalescent COVID-19. The CDR3 region has the sequence CASSASGTVNTEAFF. The sequence in DNA is TGTGCCAGCAGCGCATCCGGGACAGTGAACACTGAAGCTTTCTTT.